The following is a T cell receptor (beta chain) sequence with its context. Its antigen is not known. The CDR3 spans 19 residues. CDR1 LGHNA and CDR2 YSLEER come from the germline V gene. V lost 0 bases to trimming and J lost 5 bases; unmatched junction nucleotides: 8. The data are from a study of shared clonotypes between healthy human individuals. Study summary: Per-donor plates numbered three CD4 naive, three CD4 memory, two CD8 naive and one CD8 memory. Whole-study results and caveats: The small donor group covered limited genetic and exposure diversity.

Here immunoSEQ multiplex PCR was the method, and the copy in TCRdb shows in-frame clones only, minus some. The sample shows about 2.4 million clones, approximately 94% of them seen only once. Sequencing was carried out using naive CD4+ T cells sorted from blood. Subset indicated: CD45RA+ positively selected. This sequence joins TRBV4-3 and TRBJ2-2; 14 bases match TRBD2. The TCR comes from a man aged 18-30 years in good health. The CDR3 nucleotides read TGCGCCAGCAGCCAAGATTTTGGACTAGCGGGAGGAGGGACCGGGGAGCTGTTTTTT. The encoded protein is CASSQDFGLAGGGTGELFF.